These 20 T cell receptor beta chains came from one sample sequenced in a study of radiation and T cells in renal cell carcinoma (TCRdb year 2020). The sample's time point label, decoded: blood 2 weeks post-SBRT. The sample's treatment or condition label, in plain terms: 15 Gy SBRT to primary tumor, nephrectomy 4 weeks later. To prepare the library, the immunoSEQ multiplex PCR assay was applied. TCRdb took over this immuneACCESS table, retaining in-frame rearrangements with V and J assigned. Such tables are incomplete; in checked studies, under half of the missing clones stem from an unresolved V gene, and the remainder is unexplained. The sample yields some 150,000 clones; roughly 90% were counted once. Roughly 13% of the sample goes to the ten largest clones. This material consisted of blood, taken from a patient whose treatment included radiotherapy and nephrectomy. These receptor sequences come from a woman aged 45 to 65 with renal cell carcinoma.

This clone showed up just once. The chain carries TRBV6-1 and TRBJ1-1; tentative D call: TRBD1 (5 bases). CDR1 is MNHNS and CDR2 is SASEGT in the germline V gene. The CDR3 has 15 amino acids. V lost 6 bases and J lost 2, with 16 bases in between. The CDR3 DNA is TGTGCCAGCAGACCCGGGACGTGGGATAACACTGAAGCTTTCTTT. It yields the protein CASRPGTWDNTEAFF.

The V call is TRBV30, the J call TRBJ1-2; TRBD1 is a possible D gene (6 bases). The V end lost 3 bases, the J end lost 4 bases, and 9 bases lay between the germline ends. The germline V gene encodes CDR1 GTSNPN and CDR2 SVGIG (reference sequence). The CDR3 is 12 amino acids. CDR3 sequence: CAWRQGGYGYTF. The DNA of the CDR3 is TGTGCCTGGAGACAGGGCGGCTATGGCTACACCTTC.

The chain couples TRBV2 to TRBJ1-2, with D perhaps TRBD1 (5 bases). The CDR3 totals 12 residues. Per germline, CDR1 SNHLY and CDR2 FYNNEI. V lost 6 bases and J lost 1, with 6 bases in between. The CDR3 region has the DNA TGTGCCAGCAGGAGGGGTAACTATGGCTACACCTTC. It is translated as CASRRGNYGYTF. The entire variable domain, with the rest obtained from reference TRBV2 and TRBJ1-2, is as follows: EPEVTQTPSHQVTQMGQEVILRCVPISNHLYFYWYRQILGQKVEFLVSFYNNEISEKSEIFDDQFSVERPDGSNFTLKIRSTKLEDSAMYFCASRRGNYGYTFGSGTRLTVV.

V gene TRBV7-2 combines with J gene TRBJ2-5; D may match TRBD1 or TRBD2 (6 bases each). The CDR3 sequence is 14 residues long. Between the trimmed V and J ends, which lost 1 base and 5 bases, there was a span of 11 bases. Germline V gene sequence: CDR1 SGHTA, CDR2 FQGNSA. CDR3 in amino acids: CASSLGRGTETQYF. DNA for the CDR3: TGTGCCAGCAGCTTAGGGAGGGGGACGGAGACCCAGTACTTC. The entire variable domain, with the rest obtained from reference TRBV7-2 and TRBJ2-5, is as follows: GAGVSQSPSNKVTEKGKDVELRCDPISGHTALYWYRQSLGQGLEFLIYFQGNSAPDKSGLPSDRFSAERTGGSVSTLTIQRTQQEDSAVYLCASSLGRGTETQYFGPGTRLLVL.

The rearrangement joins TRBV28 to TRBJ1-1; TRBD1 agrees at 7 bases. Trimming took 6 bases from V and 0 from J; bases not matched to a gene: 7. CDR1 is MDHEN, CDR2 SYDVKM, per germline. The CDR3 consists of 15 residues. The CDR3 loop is CASRRDSSMNTEAFF. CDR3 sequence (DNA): TGTGCCAGCAGACGGGACAGCTCCATGAACACTGAAGCTTTCTTT.

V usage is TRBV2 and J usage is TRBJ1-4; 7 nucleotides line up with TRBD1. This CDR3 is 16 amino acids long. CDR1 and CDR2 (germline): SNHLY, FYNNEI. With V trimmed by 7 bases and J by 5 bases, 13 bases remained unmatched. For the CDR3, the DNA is TGTGCCAGCACAGGGATAGAGACAGGGAGAAATGAAAAACTGTTTTTT. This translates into CASTGIETGRNEKLFF.

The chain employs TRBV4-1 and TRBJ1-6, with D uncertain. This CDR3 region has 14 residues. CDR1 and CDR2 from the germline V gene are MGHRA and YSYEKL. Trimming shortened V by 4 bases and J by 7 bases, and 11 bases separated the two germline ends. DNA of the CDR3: TGCGCCAGCAGCCTACGGACGGGCAATTCACCCCTCCACTTT. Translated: CASSLRTGNSPLHF.

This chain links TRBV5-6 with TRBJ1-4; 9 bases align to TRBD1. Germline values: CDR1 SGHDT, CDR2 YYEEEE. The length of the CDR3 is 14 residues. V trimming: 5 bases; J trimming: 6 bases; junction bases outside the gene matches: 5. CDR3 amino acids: CASRLQGADEKLFF. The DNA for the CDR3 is TGTGCCAGCAGGTTACAGGGGGCTGATGAAAAACTGTTTTTT.

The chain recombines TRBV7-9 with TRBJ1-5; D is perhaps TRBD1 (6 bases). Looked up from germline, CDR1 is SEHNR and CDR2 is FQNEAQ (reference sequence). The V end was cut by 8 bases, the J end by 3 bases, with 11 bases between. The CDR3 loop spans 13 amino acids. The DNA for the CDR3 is TGTGCCAGCGGCAGGGGCCCCAATCAGCCCCAGCATTTT. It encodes CASGRGPNQPQHF.

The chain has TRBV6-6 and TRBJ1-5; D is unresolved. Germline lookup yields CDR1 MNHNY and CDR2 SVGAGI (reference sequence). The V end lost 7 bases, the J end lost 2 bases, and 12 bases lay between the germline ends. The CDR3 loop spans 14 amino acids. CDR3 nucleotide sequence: TGTGCCAGCATAGTACAGCATGGCAATCAGCCCCAGCATTTT. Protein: CASIVQHGNQPQHF.

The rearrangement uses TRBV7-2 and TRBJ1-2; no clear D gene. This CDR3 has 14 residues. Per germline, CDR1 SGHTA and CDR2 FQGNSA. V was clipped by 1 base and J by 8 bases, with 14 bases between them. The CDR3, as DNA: TGTGCCAGCAGCTTAGAGGAAGGGATCGGCGGCTACACCTTC. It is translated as CASSLEEGIGGYTF.

CDR3 DNA sequence: TGTGCCAGCCGAGACAGGGGGTTAACTGAAGCTTTCTTT. It codes for CASRDRGLTEAFF. The genes are TRBV7-9 and TRBJ1-1, with 9 bases matching TRBD1. The CDR3 totals 13 residues. The V segment lost 8 bases and the J segment 5 bases; nucleotides outside the gene matches: 6. Germline CDR1 reads SEHNR; CDR2 reads FQNEAQ (reference sequence). The full variable domain, in which reference TRBV7-9 and TRBJ1-1 provide the parts outside the CDR3, is DTGVSQNPRHKITKRGQNVTFRCDPISEHNRLYWYRQTLGQGPEFLTYFQNEAQLEKSRLLSDRFSAERPKGSFSTLEIQRTEQGDSAMYLCASRDRGLTEAFFGQGTRLTVV.

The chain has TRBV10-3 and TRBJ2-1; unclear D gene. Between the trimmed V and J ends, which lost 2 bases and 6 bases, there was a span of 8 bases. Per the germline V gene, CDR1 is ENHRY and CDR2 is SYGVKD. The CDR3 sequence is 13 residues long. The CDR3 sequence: CAISEGLGNEQFF. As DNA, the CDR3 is TGTGCCATCAGTGAGGGCCTAGGCAATGAGCAGTTCTTC.

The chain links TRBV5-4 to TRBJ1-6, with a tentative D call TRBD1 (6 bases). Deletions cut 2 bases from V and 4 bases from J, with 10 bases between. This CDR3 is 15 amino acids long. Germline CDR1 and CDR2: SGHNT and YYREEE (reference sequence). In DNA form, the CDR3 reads TGTGCCAGCAGCTTACAGGGAATTTATAATTCACCCCTCCACTTT. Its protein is CASSLQGIYNSPLHF.

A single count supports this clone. CDR3 DNA sequence: TGCAGCCTGGGGGGGGATGAGCAGTTCTTC. This encodes CSLGGDEQFF. The chain recombines TRBV29-1 with TRBJ2-1; 7 nucleotides match TRBD2. Germline loops: CDR1 SQVTM, CDR2 ANQGSEA. The CDR3 runs 10 residues. J gave up 8 bases and V 8 bases, and 3 bases lay outside the gene matches.

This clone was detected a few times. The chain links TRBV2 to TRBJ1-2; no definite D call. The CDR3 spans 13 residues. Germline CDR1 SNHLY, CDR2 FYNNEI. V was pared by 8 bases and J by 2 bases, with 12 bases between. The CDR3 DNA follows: TGTGCCAGCCAGGTAGATCGAAACTATGGCTACACCTTC. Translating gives CASQVDRNYGYTF.

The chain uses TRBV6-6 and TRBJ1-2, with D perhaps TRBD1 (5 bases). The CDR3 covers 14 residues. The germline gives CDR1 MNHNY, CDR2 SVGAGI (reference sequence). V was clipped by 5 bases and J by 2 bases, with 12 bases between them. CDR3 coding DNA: TGTGCCAGCAGTCGGGACCGAGCCAACTATGGCTACACCTTC. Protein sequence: CASSRDRANYGYTF.

The CDR3 is CASSQGRGAGANVLTF. As DNA, the CDR3 is TGCGCCAGCAGCCAAGGGCGGGGGGCTGGGGCCAACGTCCTGACTTTC. J is TRBJ2-6 and V is TRBV4-1; 8 bases fit TRBD2. With V trimmed by 1 base and J by 2 bases, 1 base remained unmatched. Germline V CDR1 and CDR2: MGHRA, YSYEKL. The CDR3 sequence is 16 residues long.

Written as DNA, the CDR3 is TGTGCCAGTACCGTCCCGGGACCTAATGAAAAACTGTTTTTT. This codes for CASTVPGPNEKLFF. The chain recombines TRBV2 with TRBJ1-4; TRBD1 might be the D (5 bases). CDR1 is SNHLY and CDR2 is FYNNEI in the germline V gene. Trimming shortened V by 9 bases and J by 3 bases, and 14 bases separated the two germline ends. The CDR3 runs to 14 residues.

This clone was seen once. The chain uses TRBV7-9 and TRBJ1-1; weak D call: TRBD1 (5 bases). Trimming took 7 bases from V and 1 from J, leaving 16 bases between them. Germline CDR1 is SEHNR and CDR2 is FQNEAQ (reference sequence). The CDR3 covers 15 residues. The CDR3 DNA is TGTGCCAGCACCCAATGGGGCGCGAGGAACACTGAAGCTTTCTTT. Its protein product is CASTQWGARNTEAFF.